These 3 T cell receptor beta chains were sequenced from one sample in a study of graft-versus-host responses after intestinal transplantation. What these receptors recognize is not known. Sequenced by immunoSEQ multiplex PCR; TCRdb stores in-frame clones only, minus some. Here the sample spans roughly 89,000 clones, 92% being singletons. This specimen consisted of unstimulated CD4+ T cells sorted from spleen or lymph node cells, obtained before intestinal transplant. The receptor set was obtained from a human donor who received an intestinal transplant.

The rearrangement links TRBV27 to TRBJ1-4; 9 nucleotides match TRBD1. V shed 4 bases, J shed 7 bases, and the junction held 7 bases outside the gene matches. Germline V gene sequence: CDR1 MNHEY, CDR2 SMNVEV (reference sequence). This CDR3 has 15 amino acids. CDR3 residues: CASSSLQGAREKLFF. CDR3 in DNA: TGTGCCAGCAGTTCCCTACAGGGGGCGCGTGAAAAACTGTTTTTT.

V usage is TRBV12-5 and J usage is TRBJ1-3; D gene uncertain. Germline CDR1 LGHNT, CDR2 FRNRAP. Trimming took 6 bases from V and 3 from J, leaving 12 bases between them. This CDR3 region has 14 residues. CDR3 sequence: CASGSSGGGNTIYF. CDR3 DNA sequence: TGTGCTAGTGGCTCGAGTGGAGGTGGAAACACCATATATTTT.

The V and J genes are TRBV30 and TRBJ2-2, with 9 bases fitting TRBD1. Germline V gene data show CDR1 as GTSNPN and CDR2 as SVGIG (reference sequence). CDR3 length: 15 residues. With V trimmed by 5 bases and J by 6 bases, 10 bases remained unmatched. In DNA form, the CDR3 reads TGTGCCTGGCGATACCGGGACAGGGAGGCCGGGGAGCTGTTTTTT. Its translation is CAWRYRDREAGELFF.